The source of this T cell receptor (beta chain) is a study of early T cells in non-severe SARS-CoV-2 infection. Per the germline V gene, CDR1 is DFQATT and CDR2 is SNEGSKA (reference sequence). Trimming took 1 base from V and 0 from J; bases not matched to a gene: 9. The CDR3 is 17 amino acids. TCRdb reprocessed the 5' RACE reads via MiXCR and lists one record per CDR3 protein. The sample contains 52,000 or so distinct CDR3 sequences, under 15% of which appear only once. Sequencing input: whole blood. The chain combines TRBV20-1 with TRBJ2-1; TRBD2 aligns across 7 bases. The clonotype originates from an adult who was a healthcare worker with PCR-confirmed SARS-CoV-2 infection or an uninfected control (not recorded which). CDR3 loop: CSARGGGAATSYNEQFF. The CDR3 DNA sequence: TGCAGTGCTAGAGGGGGAGGGGCGGCGACCTCCTACAATGAGCAGTTCTTC.